This is a list of T cell receptor beta chains from one sample in a study of blood T cell repertoires in COVID-19. This table comes from immunoSEQ multiplex PCR, and its TCRdb copy is limited to in-frame clones, with some not included. Of fewer than 90,000 clones listed, 65% to 80% are singletons. Sequencing was carried out using peripheral blood. Every receptor here comes from a human donor in a cohort sampled during active COVID-19. The CDR3 runs from the conserved cysteine through the conserved F or W. Each record gives: D gene, J gene, V gene, CDR3 protein, CDR3 DNA. The D gene is left open where the match is weak.

TRBD1	TRBJ1-5	TRBV30	CACLVQGPNQPQHF	TGTGCCTGTCTAGTACAGGGGCCCAATCAGCCCCAGCATTTT
NA	TRBJ2-6	TRBV28	CASSVSRGANVLTF	TGTGCCAGCAGTGTCTCGCGGGGGGCCAACGTCCTGACTTTC
TRBD1	TRBJ1-2	TRBV19	CASSTWDRGNGYTF	TGTGCCAGTAGCACATGGGACAGGGGTAATGGCTACACCTTC
NA	TRBJ2-1	TRBV11-2	CASSLDINNEQFF	TGTGCCAGCAGCTTAGATATAAACAATGAGCAGTTCTTC
TRBD1	TRBJ2-4	TRBV29-1	CSVEVAGQGFQYF	TGCAGCGTTGAAGTAGCAGGACAGGGTTTTCAGTACTTC
TRBD1	TRBJ1-6	TRBV5-6	CASSWDRGSSPLHF	TGTGCCAGCAGCTGGGACAGGGGTAGTTCACCCCTCCACTTT
NA	TRBJ1-2	TRBV7-3	CASSPQSGEGGYTF	TGTGCCAGCAGCCCTCAGTCGGGTGAAGGTGGCTACACCTTC
NA	TRBJ2-7	TRBV5-1	CASSISGSIYEQYF	TGCGCCAGCAGCATTTCCGGGAGTATATACGAGCAGTACTTC
TRBD2	TRBJ2-7	TRBV4-3	CASAELAGGRYEQYF	TGCGCCAGCGCCGAATTAGCGGGAGGGAGGTACGAGCAGTACTTC
NA	TRBJ1-4	TRBV12-3/TRBV12-4	CASVRTANEKLFF	TGTGCCAGCGTTCGTACGGCTAATGAAAAACTGTTTTTT